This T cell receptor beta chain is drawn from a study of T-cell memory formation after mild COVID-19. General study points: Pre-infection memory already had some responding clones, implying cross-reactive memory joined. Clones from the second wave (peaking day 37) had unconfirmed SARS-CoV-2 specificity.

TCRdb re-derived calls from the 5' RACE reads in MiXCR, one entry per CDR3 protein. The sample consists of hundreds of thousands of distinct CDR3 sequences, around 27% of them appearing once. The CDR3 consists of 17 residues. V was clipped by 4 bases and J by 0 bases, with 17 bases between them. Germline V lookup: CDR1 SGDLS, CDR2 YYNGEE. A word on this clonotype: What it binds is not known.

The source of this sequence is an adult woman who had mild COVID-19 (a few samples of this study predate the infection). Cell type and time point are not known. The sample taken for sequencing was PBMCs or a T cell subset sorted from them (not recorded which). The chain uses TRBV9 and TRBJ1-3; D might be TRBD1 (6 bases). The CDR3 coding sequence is TGTGCCAGCAGCCCGCGACAGGACCGATACTCTGGAAACACCATATATTTT. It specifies CASSPRQDRYSGNTIYF.